This TCR beta chain derives from a study of blood T cells in healthy people across ages. Across the study: The template switching approach captured approximately one barcoded beta molecule for every two T cells.

The V end lost 6 bases, the J end lost 11 bases, and 16 bases lay between the germline ends. There are 12 residues in the CDR3. Germline V gene lookup returns CDR1 MDHEN and CDR2 SYDVKM. Using a J-beta primer mix together with a sample-barcoded 5' primer, a second PCR was run for about 6 to 11 cycles. Using its own MiXCR run on the 5' RACE reads, TCRdb lists one record per CDR3 protein. The data hold 850,000 or so distinct CDR3 sequences, with 25% to 35% observed a single time. What was sequenced was blood. This receptor was identified in a woman older than 75 in good health. V gene TRBV28 combines with J gene TRBJ2-5; D is possibly TRBD2 (6 bases). The CDR3 loop is CASRALTGEQYF. As DNA, the CDR3 is TGTGCCAGCAGGGCACTAACGGGGGAGCAGTACTTC.